These T cell receptor beta chains were read from a single sample in a study of blood T cell repertoires in COVID-19. Sequencing was performed with immunoSEQ multiplex PCR; in TCRdb, only in-frame clones are kept and a portion is missing. The sample lists about 250,000 clones, approximately 83% occurring once. Sequences were obtained from peripheral blood. These receptors originate from a human donor in a cohort sampled during active COVID-19. Both conserved end residues are part of each CDR3. Fields, in order: V gene, J gene, CDR3 protein.

V gene: TRBV28; J gene: TRBJ2-5; CDR3 protein: CASSPLSDSRQEETQYF
V gene: TRBV18; J gene: TRBJ1-6; CDR3 protein: CASSPPGQGRGSPLHF
V gene: TRBV11-2; J gene: TRBJ1-1; CDR3 protein: CASSLVQSEAFF
V gene: TRBV15; J gene: TRBJ2-7; CDR3 protein: CATSGGLVAYEQYF
V gene: TRBV29-1; J gene: TRBJ2-7; CDR3 protein: CSVEEGLAGSEQYF
V gene: TRBV27; J gene: TRBJ2-1; CDR3 protein: CASSLGLGPHNEQFF
V gene: TRBV7-9; J gene: TRBJ2-1; CDR3 protein: CASSPSLGLYNEQFF
V gene: TRBV7-8; J gene: TRBJ2-7; CDR3 protein: CASSLLGPTYEQYF
V gene: TRBV11-2; J gene: TRBJ1-3; CDR3 protein: CASSLDLTGAGNTIYF
V gene: TRBV2; J gene: TRBJ1-4; CDR3 protein: CASMGAWEKLFF
V gene: TRBV12-3/TRBV12-4; J gene: TRBJ1-1; CDR3 protein: CASSLRADTEAFF
V gene: TRBV19; J gene: TRBJ2-7; CDR3 protein: CASSMGTGGHEQYF
V gene: TRBV4-2; J gene: TRBJ2-5; CDR3 protein: CASSQDSGETQYF
V gene: TRBV4-2; J gene: TRBJ1-2; CDR3 protein: CASSQDRTGADGYTF
V gene: TRBV10-3; J gene: TRBJ1-2; CDR3 protein: CAISESRTANYGYTF
V gene: TRBV9; J gene: TRBJ2-2; CDR3 protein: CASSGPLADNTGELFF
V gene: TRBV28; J gene: TRBJ2-7; CDR3 protein: CASKLGTSGMTYEQYF
V gene: TRBV6-1; J gene: TRBJ1-2; CDR3 protein: CASSEAGRRGYTF
V gene: TRBV29-1; J gene: TRBJ2-2; CDR3 protein: CSVEGLAGGRTGELFF
V gene: TRBV6-1; J gene: TRBJ1-2; CDR3 protein: CASSETVSNYGYTF
V gene: TRBV12-3/TRBV12-4; J gene: TRBJ2-1; CDR3 protein: CASRRDSQNEQFF
V gene: TRBV9; J gene: TRBJ1-6; CDR3 protein: CASSVSALRGNSPLHF
V gene: TRBV19; J gene: TRBJ2-7; CDR3 protein: CASSTRQGALLAGAPEQYF
V gene: TRBV5-1; J gene: TRBJ2-7; CDR3 protein: CASSLGGNSYEQYF
V gene: TRBV29-1; J gene: TRBJ1-4; CDR3 protein: CSAVTGEGEKLFF
V gene: TRBV6-4; J gene: TRBJ2-2; CDR3 protein: CASSDYGGDTGELFF
V gene: TRBV7-9; J gene: TRBJ2-3; CDR3 protein: CASSADYRTDTQYF
V gene: TRBV7-2; J gene: TRBJ2-1; CDR3 protein: CASSLPRASGSKGEQFF
V gene: TRBV7-9; J gene: TRBJ2-1; CDR3 protein: CASSLGTSLFF
V gene: TRBV3-1/TRBV3-2; J gene: TRBJ2-5; CDR3 protein: CASSRGTSGGAQETQYF
V gene: TRBV20-1; J gene: TRBJ2-1; CDR3 protein: CSARDTGEQFF
V gene: TRBV9; J gene: TRBJ1-3; CDR3 protein: CASSITGGSGNTIYF
V gene: TRBV24-1; J gene: TRBJ2-7; CDR3 protein: CATSDSGTSGNYEQYF
V gene: TRBV6-5; J gene: TRBJ1-1; CDR3 protein: CASSSGQAGNTEAFF
V gene: TRBV6-6; J gene: TRBJ1-1; CDR3 protein: CASSYRVGAFF
V gene: TRBV18; J gene: TRBJ2-5; CDR3 protein: CASSPTGETQYF
V gene: TRBV5-5; J gene: TRBJ2-7; CDR3 protein: CASSLQMSYEQYF
V gene: TRBV11-2; J gene: TRBJ2-1; CDR3 protein: CASSLVRGRYGEQFF
V gene: TRBV5-1; J gene: TRBJ2-7; CDR3 protein: CASSLVGGFETYEQYF
V gene: TRBV9; J gene: TRBJ2-3; CDR3 protein: CASSPGGGRTDTQYF
V gene: TRBV29-1; J gene: TRBJ2-5; CDR3 protein: CSVRSGEETQYF
V gene: TRBV6-5; J gene: TRBJ2-3; CDR3 protein: CASSLPAGGPGDTQYF
V gene: TRBV10-1; J gene: TRBJ2-2; CDR3 protein: CASRSGTSAGELFF
V gene: TRBV18; J gene: TRBJ2-7; CDR3 protein: CASSPSVGGATGGLYEQYF
V gene: TRBV29-1; J gene: TRBJ2-1; CDR3 protein: CSVEDTPVRLAGVVEQFF
V gene: TRBV30; J gene: TRBJ2-7; CDR3 protein: CAWSPPGLRYEQYF
V gene: TRBV4-2; J gene: TRBJ1-2; CDR3 protein: CASSQEGAGGAQMYGYTF
V gene: TRBV30; J gene: TRBJ2-7; CDR3 protein: CAWSVMTGGYEQYF
V gene: TRBV5-1; J gene: TRBJ2-5; CDR3 protein: CASSSTTGDGETQYF